Shown below are 20 T cell receptor beta chains from a single sample sequenced in a study of blood T cell repertoires in COVID-19. Sequenced by immunoSEQ multiplex PCR; TCRdb stores in-frame clones only, minus some. The sample has roughly 120,000 clones, around 83% seen once. The source material was peripheral blood. The receptors shown here come from a man aged 35 to 55 with acute or convalescent COVID-19.

The rearrangement links TRBV28 to TRBJ2-1; no definite D call. The CDR3 runs 13 residues. V shed 2 bases and J shed 7 bases, with 9 bases lying between them. Germline loops: CDR1 MDHEN, CDR2 SYDVKM. CDR3 DNA: TGTGCCAGCAGTTTAGGGCAGCTTAATGAGCAGTTCTTC. Its translation is CASSLGQLNEQFF.

The chain employs TRBV18 and TRBJ1-2; 7 bases are a match to TRBD1. The CDR3 sequence is 14 residues long. The V gene end was trimmed by 3 bases and the J gene end by 6 bases; junction bases not matched to a gene: 7. Germline V gives CDR1 KGHSH, CDR2 LQKENI. The DNA for the CDR3 is TGTGCCAGCTCACCGGACAGGAAGGGTAATGGCTACACCTTC. Translated, it gives CASSPDRKGNGYTF.

The chain combines TRBV3-1 (or the pseudogene TRBV3-2) with TRBJ1-3; TRBD1 aligns across 8 bases. The CDR3 is made up of 15 amino acids. With 1 base clipped from V and 9 bases from J, the junction kept 8 bases outside the gene matches. Germline CDR1 is LGHDT and CDR2 is YNNKEL (reference sequence). CDR3 DNA sequence: TGTGCCAGCAGCCAAGGCATGCAGGGGGCATCCACCATATATTTT. Amino acids: CASSQGMQGASTIYF.

This chain connects TRBV25-1 to TRBJ2-3; the D is unclear. Trimming removed 1 base from V and 5 bases from J, with 19 bases in between. This CDR3 has 17 amino acids. Germline loops: CDR1 MGHDK, CDR2 SYGVNS. This CDR3 reads CASSESLTLNGRDTQYF. CDR3 DNA sequence: TGTGCCAGCAGTGAATCTCTCACCCTAAATGGTCGAGATACGCAGTATTTT.

The rearrangement links TRBV20-1 to TRBJ1-1; no clear D. The V and J ends lost 2 bases and 11 bases respectively, with 12 bases between them. CDR1 is DFQATT and CDR2 is SNEGSKA in the germline V gene (reference sequence). This CDR3 has 11 residues. CDR3 bases: TGCAGTGCTAGACACCGGAACGGGGCTTTCTTT. It encodes CSARHRNGAFF.

This clone showed up just a few times. The CDR3 DNA is TGCAGTGCTACGCCTAACAATGAGCAGTTCTTC. This codes for CSATPNNEQFF. This chain links TRBV20-1 with TRBJ2-1; D is ambiguous. This CDR3 spans 11 amino acids. Germline V gene lookup returns CDR1 DFQATT and CDR2 SNEGSKA (reference sequence). Between the trimmed V and J ends, which lost 4 bases and 5 bases, there was a span of 6 bases.

This sequence joins TRBV5-1 and TRBJ1-1; D gene uncertain. This CDR3 has 17 amino acids. The germline V and J ends were trimmed by 2 bases and 0 bases, with 17 bases remaining between them. Germline values: CDR1 SGHRS, CDR2 YFSETQ. In DNA, the CDR3 is TGCGCCAGCAGCTTAGTGGACTCGTCGTCTCTGAACACTGAAGCTTTCTTT. This encodes CASSLVDSSSLNTEAFF.

The table lists this clone with a count of one. The CDR3 DNA reads as TGTGCCAGCAGCTTAGAGGGGACTAGCGGGAGTATCTCCGATACGCAGTATTTT. Translated: CASSLEGTSGSISDTQYF. The V gene is TRBV13, the J gene TRBJ2-3, with TRBD2 identical over 14 bases. V shed 1 base, J shed 6 bases, and the junction held 9 bases outside the gene matches. The CDR3 is 18 amino acids. Germline V lookup: CDR1 PRHDT, CDR2 FYEKMQ (reference sequence).

V is TRBV15 and J is TRBJ2-3, with a weak D call TRBD2 (6 bases). In germline, CDR1 is LNHNV, CDR2 YYDKDF (reference sequence). This CDR3 comprises 13 residues. V was cut by 7 bases and J by 2 bases, with 10 bases left in between. CDR3: CATTGGLTDTQYF. The CDR3 DNA reads as TGTGCCACCACCGGGGGACTCACAGATACGCAGTATTTT. The full variable domain, with the rest looked up from reference TRBV15 and TRBJ2-3, is DAMVIQNPRYQVTQFGKPVTLSCSQTLNHNVMYWYQQKSSQAPKLLFHYYDKDFNNEADTPDNFQSRRPNTSFCFLDIRSPGLGDTAMYLCATTGGLTDTQYFGPGTRLTVL.

This chain links TRBV5-4 with TRBJ2-5, with TRBD2 matching over 12 bases. The V gene's germline CDR1 is SGHNT and CDR2 YYREEE (reference sequence). Germline trimming cut 3 bases from V and 2 bases from J; bases unmatched to any gene: 8. The CDR3 is made up of 17 amino acids. The CDR3 DNA reads as TGTGCCAGCAGCTCGCCGACTAGCGGGGGACCACAAGAGACCCAGTACTTC. It codes for CASSSPTSGGPQETQYF. Full variable domain (rest looked up from reference TRBV5-4 and TRBJ2-5): ETGVTQSPTHLIKTRGQQVTLRCSSQSGHNTVSWYQQALGQGPQFIFQYYREEENGRGNFPPRFSGLQFPNYSSELNVNALELDDSALYLCASSSPTSGGPQETQYFGPGTRLLVL.

The rearrangement joins TRBV4-3 to TRBJ2-7; D perhaps matches TRBD2 (5 bases). With 1 base removed from V and 0 bases from J, the gap between germline ends came to 13 bases. The CDR3 is 16 amino acids. Per the germline V gene, CDR1 is LGHNA and CDR2 is YSLEER. This chain's CDR3 is CASSQGGPHTSYEQYF. CDR3 nucleotide sequence: TGCGCCAGCAGCCAAGGAGGGCCTCACACCTCCTACGAGCAGTACTTC.

Points on this clone: Other DNA sequences within the sample encode an identical CDR3. The V and J genes are TRBV18 and TRBJ1-1; TRBD1 is a possible D gene (6 bases). The germline V and J ends were trimmed by 3 bases and 0 bases, with 11 bases remaining between them. CDR1 is KGHSH, CDR2 LQKENI, per germline. CDR3 length: 15 residues. The CDR3 is CASSPEGGMNTEAFF. The CDR3 DNA reads TGTGCCAGCTCACCTGAGGGGGGGATGAACACTGAAGCTTTCTTT.

The chain uses TRBV6-2 or TRBV6-3 and TRBJ2-1, with 10 bases aligning to TRBD2. Germline CDR1 and CDR2: MNHEY and SVGEGT. The CDR3 length is 20 residues. V gave up 2 bases and J gave up 2 bases; unmatched junction bases: 15. DNA of the CDR3: TGTGCCAGCAGTTACCCCCCGAGTAGGTGGGGACTAGCGACCTACAATGAGCAGTTCTTC. It yields the protein CASSYPPSRWGLATYNEQFF.

The V call is TRBV7-4, the J call TRBJ1-3; D gene ambiguous. V dropped 5 bases and J dropped 7 bases, with 21 bases sitting between them. Germline CDR1 is SGHVT and CDR2 is SQSDAQ. The CDR3 is 16 amino acids. CDR3 coding DNA: TGTGCCAGCAGCCCCTCGTGTAGTAAGGAGTACAACACCATATATTTT. This sequence encodes CASSPSCSKEYNTIYF.

The rearrangement links TRBV19 to TRBJ2-2; 7 bases align to TRBD1. J gave up 4 bases and V 11 bases, and 10 bases lay outside the gene matches. The CDR3 totals 14 residues. CDR1 and CDR2 (germline): LNHDA, SQIVND (reference sequence). The chain's CDR3 is CASSDRVGTGELFF. The CDR3 bases are TGTGCCTCCTCCGACAGGGTCGGCACCGGGGAGCTGTTTTTT.

This chain connects TRBV6-5 to TRBJ2-1; tentatively, D is TRBD2 (6 bases). There are 14 residues in the CDR3. The V end lost 7 bases, the J end lost 9 bases, and 19 bases lay between the germline ends. CDR1 MNHEY and CDR2 SVGAGI come from the germline V gene. The CDR3 is CASKVGGAAGEQFF. The CDR3 DNA follows: TGTGCCAGCAAGGTGGGAGGCGCCGCGGGTGAGCAGTTCTTC.

This clone is a singleton in its sample. This chain joins TRBV2 and TRBJ2-3; maybe TRBD2 (6 bases). The CDR3 runs 13 residues. V was shortened by 9 bases and J by 0 bases, with 10 bases between the two germline ends. Germline V CDR1 and CDR2: SNHLY, FYNNEI. CDR3 in DNA: TGTGCCAGTGTCCGGGGGAGCACAGATACGCAGTATTTT. Translated, it gives CASVRGSTDTQYF.

The chain links TRBV7-8 to TRBJ2-7; the D gene is possibly TRBD1 (5 bases). Germline V gene lookup returns CDR1 SGHVS and CDR2 FQNEAQ. CDR3 length equals 14 residues. V shed 3 bases and J shed 4 bases, with 13 bases lying between them. In DNA, the CDR3 is TGTGCCAGCAGCTTCTCGAACCAGGGTTACGAGCAGTACTTC. Translating gives CASSFSNQGYEQYF.

V usage is TRBV9 and J usage is TRBJ1-6, with TRBD1 identical over 9 bases. Unmatched junction bases numbered 4, after V lost 5 bases and J lost 7 bases. This CDR3 has 14 amino acids. The germline gives CDR1 SGDLS, CDR2 YYNGEE. CDR3 DNA sequence: TGTGCCAGCAGTTCCGGGACAGGGAATTCACCCCTCCACTTT. Its protein is CASSSGTGNSPLHF.

The chain is built from TRBV11-2 and TRBJ2-5; D not certain. The CDR3 loop spans 13 amino acids. With 4 bases removed from V and 0 bases from J, the gap between germline ends came to 6 bases. The V gene's germline CDR1 is SGHAT and CDR2 FQNNGV. Here the CDR3 DNA reads TGTGCCAGCAGCTCTCCGTACCAAGAGACCCAGTACTTC. Translating it yields CASSSPYQETQYF.